The clone carrying this T cell receptor (beta chain) has only a few counts. Its matching antigen is unknown. The data were obtained in a study of regulatory T cells in long-lasting Graves disease. Notes on the study in general: With persistent disease, TRBV28, TRBJ1-2 and TRBJ2-5 were the favored segments.

Building of the TCR beta libraries involved iRepertoire HTBI primers and Arm-PCR of CDR3 regions. TCRdb analysed the multiplex PCR reads with MiXCR anew, one entry per CDR3 protein. The sample carries hundreds of thousands of distinct CDR3 sequences, about 14% recorded once. The CDR3 has 15 residues. The V gene lost 0 bases and the J gene lost 5 bases, with 13 bases spanning the gap. Germline CDR1 and CDR2: SGHRS and YFSETQ. Time point of the sample: newly diagnosed GD, antithyroid drugs for less than 3 months. PBMCs provided the RNA from which the TCR library was made. This same sample was also taken into another study, of T cells in Graves' hyperthyroidism and ophthalmopathy.

This receptor was obtained from a young man with Graves disease. The rearrangement uses TRBV5-1 and TRBJ2-3; D may be TRBD1 or TRBD2 (5 bases each). The material sequenced was peripheral blood mononuclear cells (PBMCs), taken at new diagnosis, from a patient treated with antithyroid drugs. CDR3 amino acids: CASSLEGPNLDTQYF. Here the CDR3 DNA reads TGCGCCAGCAGCTTGGAGGGACCTAACTTAGATACGCAGTATTTT. Complete variable domain (other parts from reference TRBV5-1 and TRBJ2-3): KAGVTQTPRYLIKTRGQQVTLSCSPISGHRSVSWYQQTPGQGLQFLFEYFSETQRNKGNFPGRFSGRQFSNSRSEMNVSTLELGDSALYLCASSLEGPNLDTQYFGPGTRLTVL.